Below are 29 T cell receptor beta chains sequenced from a single sample in a study of T cells in localized non-small cell lung cancer. Measured with immunoSEQ multiplex PCR; TCRdb has only the in-frame clones, and not every one. This table holds around 2,700 clones, roughly 30% found once. The source material was lung tumor tissue, sampled before any cancer treatment. Receptors were obtained from a woman aged 40 to 75 with stage III lung adenocarcinoma.

This clone is labeled medium-sized (0.01 to 0.1%). The genes are TRBV15 and TRBJ2-3; D is uncertain. V was cut by 0 bases and J by 0 bases, with 10 bases left in between. The CDR3 spans 16 residues. The germline V gene encodes CDR1 LNHNV and CDR2 YYDKDF (reference sequence). The CDR3 bases are TGTGCCACCAGCAGAGATGCGGCCTCTAGCACAGATACGCAGTATTTT. Amino acid sequence: CATSRDAASSTDTQYF.

This clone has just a few counts. The gene calls are TRBV30 and TRBJ1-2; D gene unclear. V was trimmed by 4 bases and J by 3 bases, leaving 9 bases between them. Germline V gene lookup returns CDR1 GTSNPN and CDR2 SVGIG (reference sequence). The CDR3 runs 12 residues. The CDR3 spells CAWTQGYYGYTF. In nucleotides, the CDR3 is TGTGCCTGGACTCAAGGGTACTATGGCTACACCTTC.

This clone was observed a handful of times. The V and J genes are TRBV6-8 and TRBJ1-1, with a possible D match to TRBD1 (6 bases). Deletions cut 2 bases from V and 3 bases from J, with 16 bases between. The germline V gene has CDR1 MNHGY and CDR2 SAAAGT. This CDR3 region has 16 residues. The CDR3 spells CASSYGAQGSDTEAFF. As DNA, the CDR3 is TGTGCCAGCAGTTACGGGGCGCAGGGGAGTGACACTGAAGCTTTCTTT.

Judged by abundance, this clone is medium-sized. The gene calls are TRBV11-3 and TRBJ2-5; D may be TRBD1 (7 bases). The V end was cut by 5 bases, the J end by 3 bases, with 19 bases between. This CDR3 is 16 amino acids long. From germline, CDR1 is SGHNT and CDR2 YENEEA. The CDR3 spells CASSALIQGRKETQYF. The CDR3 DNA reads TGTGCCAGCAGCGCCCTAATACAGGGGAGGAAAGAGACCCAGTACTTC. The whole variable domain, remainder taken from reference TRBV11-3 and TRBJ2-5, is EAGVVQSPRYKIIEKKQPVAFWCNPISGHNTLYWYLQNLGQGPELLIRYENEEAVDDSQLPKDRFSAERLKGVDSTLKIQPAELGDSAVYLCASSALIQGRKETQYFGPGTRLLVL.

Of note for this clone: Sequence at one end of the junction differs from germline and may be a read error. The V and J genes are TRBV7-6 and TRBJ1-2; 9 bases are a match to TRBD1. The CDR3 has 14 residues. CDR1 and CDR2 (germline): SGHVS, FNYEAQ. In nucleotides, the CDR3 is TGTGCCAGCAGCTCTACAGGGGGCGACTATGGCCACACCTTC. As protein: CASSSTGGDYGHTF.

The V and J genes are TRBV29-1 and TRBJ2-7; D is unclear. The CDR3 sequence is 12 residues long. CDR1 SQVTM and CDR2 ANQGSEA come from the germline V gene. V lost 4 bases, J lost 3 bases, and 10 bases lay in between. CDR3 sequence (DNA): TGCAGCGTTGCTCCAAAGGGCTACGAGCAGTACTTC. Its translation: CSVAPKGYEQYF.

In this sample, this clone turned up a few times. This chain joins TRBV10-3 and TRBJ2-7, with TRBD1 identical over 9 bases. The CDR3 extends over 14 amino acids. The germline V gene encodes CDR1 ENHRY and CDR2 SYGVKD. With V trimmed by 7 bases and J by 9 bases, 13 bases remained unmatched. The CDR3 spells CAINSGTGPHGQYF. CDR3 bases: TGTGCCATCAACTCCGGGACAGGGCCTCATGGGCAGTACTTC.

The CDR3, as DNA: TGCGCCAGCAGCCAACAAGCTCAGGGGGAAGGCACTGAAGCTTTCTTT. It translates to CASSQQAQGEGTEAFF. V and J are TRBV5-1 and TRBJ1-1, with 7 bases that match TRBD1. Germline CDR1 is SGHRS and CDR2 is YFSETQ. The CDR3 runs to 16 residues. Trimming took 4 bases from V and 4 from J; bases not matched to a gene: 13.

This clone was detected only a few times. V and J are TRBV11-3 and TRBJ2-3; D is ambiguous. The V end was cut by 2 bases, the J end by 1 base, with 10 bases between. Germline values: CDR1 SGHNT, CDR2 YENEEA. The CDR3 runs to 15 residues. The CDR3 DNA is TGTGCCAGCAGCTTAAATGGGCCCGGCACAGATACGCAGTATTTT. It yields the protein CASSLNGPGTDTQYF.

In this sample, this clone turned up a few times. This chain joins TRBV28 and TRBJ1-1; D ambiguous. This CDR3 has 13 amino acids. The germline V and J ends were trimmed by 6 bases and 3 bases, with 11 bases remaining between them. The germline V gene has CDR1 MDHEN and CDR2 SYDVKM. The CDR3 DNA reads TGTGCCAGCAGCACCCAGTCAGACACTGAAGCTTTCTTT. It codes for CASSTQSDTEAFF.

This clone appeared a few times. V usage is TRBV6-8 and J usage is TRBJ2-1, with a tentative D call TRBD2 (6 bases). The germline V and J ends were trimmed by 0 bases and 2 bases, with 17 bases remaining between them. This CDR3 is 18 amino acids long. The germline gives CDR1 MNHGY, CDR2 SAAAGT. The CDR3 sequence: CASSYSLEWRDTYNEQFF. The DNA for the CDR3 is TGTGCCAGCAGTTACTCCCTCGAATGGCGGGATACCTACAATGAGCAGTTCTTC.

The chain joins TRBV29-1 to TRBJ2-5, with a weak D call TRBD2 (5 bases). The CDR3 covers 14 residues. V lost 6 bases and J 1 base, leaving 15 bases between the germline ends. Germline V CDR1 and CDR2: SQVTM, ANQGSEA. The CDR3 DNA follows: TGCAGCGTCCACACCAGGAGGCTCCAAGAGACCCAGTACTTC. It codes for CSVHTRRLQETQYF.

In its sample, this clone was seen a few times. The CDR3 sequence: CAWSHYSGGYTF. Here the CDR3 DNA reads TGTGCCTGGAGTCATTACAGCGGCGGCTACACCTTC. The V call is TRBV30, the J call TRBJ1-2; the D is unclear. Germline-derived CDR1 and CDR2 are GTSNPN and SVGIG (reference sequence). The CDR3 has 12 amino acids. The germline V and J ends were trimmed by 2 bases and 8 bases, with 12 bases remaining between them.

A few counts support this clone. This rearrangement joins TRBV11-3 to TRBJ1-3; D is ambiguous. Looked up from germline, CDR1 is SGHNT and CDR2 is YENEEA. The CDR3 runs 14 residues. The V end lost 5 bases, the J end lost 4 bases, and 12 bases lay between the germline ends. Here the CDR3 DNA reads TGTGCCAGCAGCCCGGACCGAAGGGGAAACACCATATATTTT. Translated: CASSPDRRGNTIYF.

The chain is built from TRBV19 and TRBJ1-2, with TRBD1 matching 8 bases. V lost 8 bases to trimming and J lost 4 bases; unmatched junction nucleotides: 6. From germline, CDR1 is LNHDA and CDR2 SQIVND (reference sequence). CDR3 size: 13 residues. The CDR3 region is CASFGTGTYGYTF. CDR3 nucleotide sequence: TGTGCCAGTTTCGGGACAGGAACCTATGGCTACACCTTC.

The genes are TRBV11-3 and TRBJ1-4; TRBD1 matches at 7 bases. Germline V gene lookup returns CDR1 SGHNT and CDR2 YENEEA. The CDR3 sequence is 14 residues long. V lost 5 bases to trimming and J lost 8 bases; unmatched junction nucleotides: 8. CDR3 nucleotide sequence: TGTGCCAGCAGCCCACAGGGGAGGTTAGAAAAACTGTTTTTT. It is translated as CASSPQGRLEKLFF.

In its sample, this clone ranks as medium-sized. The CDR3 sequence is CASSLIGTAYGYTF. The DNA for the CDR3 is TGTGCCAGCAGCTTAATTGGCACCGCCTATGGCTACACCTTC. V and J are TRBV11-3 and TRBJ1-2, with D unclear. With 2 bases removed from V and 4 bases from J, the gap between germline ends came to 11 bases. The CDR3 has 14 amino acids. The germline gives CDR1 SGHNT, CDR2 YENEEA.

By proportion, this clone is medium-sized. The chain carries TRBV11-3 and TRBJ2-2; 11 bases match TRBD2. V shed 4 bases, J shed 0 bases, and the junction held 4 bases outside the gene matches. The germline V gene encodes CDR1 SGHNT and CDR2 YENEEA. There are 17 residues in the CDR3. In DNA form, the CDR3 reads TGTGCCAGCAGCTCCGAGACTAGCGGGGCGAACACCGGGGAGCTGTTTTTT. This gives the protein CASSSETSGANTGELFF.

Judged by abundance, this clone is medium-sized. This chain joins TRBV6-8 and TRBJ2-7; 11 bases align to TRBD2. Trimming took 6 bases from V and 3 from J; bases not matched to a gene: 7. The CDR3 extends over 15 amino acids. CDR1 and CDR2 from the germline V gene are MNHGY and SAAAGT. CDR3 region: CASRRGTSGFYEQYF. The CDR3 nucleotides are TGTGCCAGCAGACGAGGGACTAGCGGATTCTACGAGCAGTACTTC.

By sample share, this clone is medium-sized. Other DNA sequences in the same sample also yield this CDR3. This chain connects TRBV6-8 to TRBJ1-5, with 8 nucleotides matching TRBD1. Germline V gives CDR1 MNHGY, CDR2 SAAAGT. Trimming at V came to 10 bases and at J to 0 bases, leaving 5 bases not matched to a gene. CDR3 length equals 14 residues. The chain's CDR3 is CAISTGDSNQPQHF. The CDR3 DNA is TGTGCCATATCGACAGGGGATAGCAATCAGCCCCAGCATTTT.

This sequence joins TRBV12-5 and TRBJ2-5, with D perhaps matching TRBD1 or TRBD2 (6 bases each). Germline V gene lookup returns CDR1 LGHNT and CDR2 FRNRAP. The CDR3 has 18 amino acids. Trimming removed 0 bases at V and 9 bases at J, with 26 bases between. The CDR3 is CASGLVKDGQTPWGAQYF. In DNA form, the CDR3 reads TGTGCTAGTGGTTTGGTAAAGGACGGACAGACCCCATGGGGGGCCCAGTACTTC.

This clone was picked up a small number of times. This sequence joins TRBV6-8 and TRBJ1-1; a weak D match, TRBD1 (5 bases). The germline gives CDR1 MNHGY, CDR2 SAAAGT. This CDR3 spans 15 amino acids. With 5 bases removed from V and 0 bases from J, the gap between germline ends came to 13 bases. Here the CDR3 reads CASSERGGVNTEAFF. The CDR3, as DNA: TGTGCCAGCAGTGAGCGCGGGGGGGTGAACACTGAAGCTTTCTTT.

This clone has just a few counts. The chain uses TRBV4-1 and TRBJ2-3, with 10 bases fitting TRBD1. The germline CDR1 and CDR2 sequences are MGHRA and YSYEKL. The CDR3 totals 21 residues. V dropped 5 bases and J dropped 1; count of bases not matched to a gene: 21. CDR3 coding DNA: TGCGCCAGCAGCTTCACTCCGGGACAGGGGCTAAGGGGCTTGCGCACAGATACGCAGTATTTT. It translates to CASSFTPGQGLRGLRTDTQYF.

The rearrangement uses TRBV9 and TRBJ2-2; D gene unclear. Germline CDR1 SGDLS, CDR2 YYNGEE. Trimming shortened V by 4 bases and J by 7 bases, and 8 bases separated the two germline ends. The length of the CDR3 is 12 residues. The CDR3 bases are TGTGCCAGCAGCCCCGCCCTCGGGGAGCTGTTTTTT. Its translation is CASSPALGELFF. The full variable domain, its missing parts supplied by reference TRBV9 and TRBJ2-2, is DSGVTQTPKHLITATGQRVTLRCSPRSGDLSVYWYQQSLDQGLQFLIQYYNGEERAKGNILERFSAQQFPDLHSELNLSSLELGDSALYFCASSPALGELFFGEGSRLTVL.

The chain employs TRBV10-2 and TRBJ2-7; TRBD1 matches at 8 bases. The V and J ends lost 0 bases and 6 bases, in that order; junction bases with no gene match: 7. Per the germline V gene, CDR1 is WSHSY and CDR2 is SAAADI. The CDR3 contains 15 residues. CDR3 DNA: TGCGCCAGCAGTGAGTCGGGACAGGCGTCGCGCGAGCAGTACTTC. Translating gives CASSESGQASREQYF.

The genes are TRBV5-1 and TRBJ2-7, with 15 positions matching TRBD2. The CDR3 loop spans 15 amino acids. CDR1 and CDR2 from the germline V gene are SGHRS and YFSETQ. V shed 3 bases and J 3 bases; nucleotides not matched to a gene: 1. In DNA form, the CDR3 reads TGCGCCAGCAGCTCGGGACTAGCGGGGGGCTACGAGCAGTACTTC. Translation: CASSSGLAGGYEQYF.

This clone has a handful of counts. The chain recombines TRBV4-1 with TRBJ1-1; a possible D gene is TRBD1 (5 bases). Germline CDR1 reads MGHRA; CDR2 reads YSYEKL. Trimming took off 5 bases at V and 4 bases at J, with 8 bases between the two ends. CDR3 length: 12 residues. This CDR3 reads CASSWGSTEAFF. CDR3 sequence (DNA): TGCGCCAGCAGCTGGGGGAGCACTGAAGCTTTCTTT.

The table lists this clone with a few counts. The CDR3 reads CASSLSSGLPPEEQYF. The CDR3 DNA is TGTGCCAGCAGCTTGTCGAGCGGGCTACCTCCGGAAGAGCAGTACTTC. The chain combines TRBV11-3 with TRBJ2-7, with D possibly TRBD2 on 6 matching bases. The CDR3 has 16 amino acids. From germline, CDR1 is SGHNT and CDR2 YENEEA. Trimming removed 3 bases from V and 7 bases from J, with 22 bases in between.

This sequence joins TRBV29-1 and TRBJ2-1; 7 bases map to TRBD1. V lost 7 bases, J lost 7 bases, and 7 bases stayed unmatched. In germline, CDR1 is SQVTM, CDR2 ANQGSEA. The CDR3 sequence is 12 residues long. DNA for the CDR3: TGCAGCGCACTCAGGGGGAAAAATGAGCAGTTCTTC. It yields the protein CSALRGKNEQFF.